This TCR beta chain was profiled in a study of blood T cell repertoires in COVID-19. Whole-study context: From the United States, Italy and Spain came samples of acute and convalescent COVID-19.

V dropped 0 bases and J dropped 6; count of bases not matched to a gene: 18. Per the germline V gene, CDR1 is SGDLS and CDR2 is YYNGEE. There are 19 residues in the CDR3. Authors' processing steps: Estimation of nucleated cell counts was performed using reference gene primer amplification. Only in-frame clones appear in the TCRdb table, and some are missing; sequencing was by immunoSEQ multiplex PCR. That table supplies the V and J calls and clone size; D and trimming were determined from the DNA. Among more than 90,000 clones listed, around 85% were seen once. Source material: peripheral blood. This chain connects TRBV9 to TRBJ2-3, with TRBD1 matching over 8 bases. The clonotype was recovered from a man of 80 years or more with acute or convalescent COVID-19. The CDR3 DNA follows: TGTGCCAGCAGCGTAGATCATCCACGGGGCAGGGGGCGGGTGGATACGCAGTATTTT. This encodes CASSVDHPRGRGRVDTQYF.